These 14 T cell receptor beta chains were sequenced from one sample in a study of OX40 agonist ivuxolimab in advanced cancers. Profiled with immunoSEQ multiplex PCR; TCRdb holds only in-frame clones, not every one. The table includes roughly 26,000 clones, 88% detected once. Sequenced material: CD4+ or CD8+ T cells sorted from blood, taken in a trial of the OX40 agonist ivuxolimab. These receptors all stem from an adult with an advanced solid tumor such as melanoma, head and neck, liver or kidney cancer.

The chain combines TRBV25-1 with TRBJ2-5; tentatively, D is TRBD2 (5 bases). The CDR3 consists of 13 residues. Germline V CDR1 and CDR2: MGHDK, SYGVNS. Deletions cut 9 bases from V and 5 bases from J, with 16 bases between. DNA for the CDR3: TGTGCCAGTACACCGGGTCGAGGGGAGACCCAGTACTTC. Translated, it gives CASTPGRGETQYF. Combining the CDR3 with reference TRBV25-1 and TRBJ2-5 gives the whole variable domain EADIYQTPRYLVIGTGKKITLECSQTMGHDKMYWYQQDPGMELHLIHYSYGVNSTEKGDLSSESTVSRIRTEHFPLTLESARPSHTSQYLCASTPGRGETQYFGPGTRLLVL.

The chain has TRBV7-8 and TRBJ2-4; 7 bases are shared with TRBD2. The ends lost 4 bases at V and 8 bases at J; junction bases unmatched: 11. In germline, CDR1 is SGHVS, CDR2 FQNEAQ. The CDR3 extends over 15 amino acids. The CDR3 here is CASSSLSGIDDIQYF. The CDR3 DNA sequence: TGTGCCAGCAGCTCTCTGAGCGGGATAGACGACATTCAGTACTTC. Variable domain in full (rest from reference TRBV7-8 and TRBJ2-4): GAGVSQSPRYKVAKRGQDVALRCDPISGHVSLFWYQQALGQGPEFLTYFQNEAQLDKSGLPSDRFFAERPEGSVSTLKIQRTQQEDSAVYLCASSSLSGIDDIQYFGAGTRLSVL.

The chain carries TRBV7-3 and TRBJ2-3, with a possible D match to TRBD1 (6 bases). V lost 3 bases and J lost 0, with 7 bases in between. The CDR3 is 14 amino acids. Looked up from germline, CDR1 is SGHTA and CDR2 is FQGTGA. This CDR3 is CASSFGQSTDTQYF. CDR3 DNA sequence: TGTGCCAGCAGCTTTGGACAGAGCACAGATACGCAGTATTTT.

DNA of the CDR3: TGTGCCAGCAGCCTGACTAGCGGTTCCTACGAGCAGTACTTC. Residues: CASSLTSGSYEQYF. The V gene is TRBV6-5, the J gene TRBJ2-7; 9 positions match TRBD2. The V segment lost 6 bases and the J segment 1 base; nucleotides outside the gene matches: 4. Germline CDR1 reads MNHEY; CDR2 reads SVGAGI. CDR3 length: 14 residues.

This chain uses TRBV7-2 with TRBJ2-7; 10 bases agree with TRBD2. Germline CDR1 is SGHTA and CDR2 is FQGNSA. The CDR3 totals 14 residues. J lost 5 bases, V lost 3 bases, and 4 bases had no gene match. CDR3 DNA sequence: TGTGCCAGCAGCTTCGGACTAGCGGCGCACGAGCAGTACTTC. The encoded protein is CASSFGLAAHEQYF.

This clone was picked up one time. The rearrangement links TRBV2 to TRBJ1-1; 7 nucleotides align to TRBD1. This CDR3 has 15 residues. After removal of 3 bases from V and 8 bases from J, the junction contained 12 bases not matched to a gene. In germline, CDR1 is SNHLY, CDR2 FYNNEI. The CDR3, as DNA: TGTGCCAGCAGTGAGTTTGTCAGGGGGGTCTGGGAAGCTTTCTTT. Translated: CASSEFVRGVWEAFF.

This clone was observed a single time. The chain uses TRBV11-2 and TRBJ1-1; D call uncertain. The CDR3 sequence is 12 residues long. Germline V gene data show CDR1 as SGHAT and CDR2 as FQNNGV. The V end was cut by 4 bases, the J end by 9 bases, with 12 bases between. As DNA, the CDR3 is TGTGCCAGCAGCTCGGGCACTTCACAAGCTTTCTTT. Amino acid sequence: CASSSGTSQAFF.

In DNA form, the CDR3 reads TGTGCCAGCTCCGAAGTGGGGCGAAGCACAGATACGCAGTATTTT. Translating it yields CASSEVGRSTDTQYF. The chain is built from TRBV9 and TRBJ2-3; a possible D gene is TRBD1 (5 bases). The CDR3 contains 15 residues. The V end was cut by 7 bases, the J end by 0 bases, with 15 bases between. Germline lookup yields CDR1 SGDLS and CDR2 YYNGEE.

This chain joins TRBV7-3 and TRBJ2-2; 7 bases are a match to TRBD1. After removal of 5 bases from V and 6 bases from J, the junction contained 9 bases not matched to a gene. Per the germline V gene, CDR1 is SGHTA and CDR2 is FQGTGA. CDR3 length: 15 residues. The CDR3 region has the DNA TGTGCCAGCAGCCCTCCGGACAGGAGGTCCGGGGAGCTGTTTTTT. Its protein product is CASSPPDRRSGELFF.

The CDR3 DNA sequence: TGCGCCAGCAGCTTGGAAGGGGTGCAAGAGACCCAGTACTTC. Translated, it gives CASSLEGVQETQYF. The chain carries TRBV5-1 and TRBJ2-5; possible D gene TRBD1, 5 bases. Germline CDR1 and CDR2: SGHRS and YFSETQ. The CDR3 is made up of 14 amino acids. The V end lost 0 bases, the J end lost 2 bases, and 8 bases lay between the germline ends.

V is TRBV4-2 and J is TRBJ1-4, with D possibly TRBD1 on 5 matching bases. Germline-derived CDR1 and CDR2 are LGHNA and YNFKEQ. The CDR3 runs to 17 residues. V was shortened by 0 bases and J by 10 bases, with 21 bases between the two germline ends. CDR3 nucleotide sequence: TGTGCCAGCAGCCAAGAAGATCAGGGTGTTCTTGTCGGAAAACTGTTTTTT. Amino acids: CASSQEDQGVLVGKLFF.

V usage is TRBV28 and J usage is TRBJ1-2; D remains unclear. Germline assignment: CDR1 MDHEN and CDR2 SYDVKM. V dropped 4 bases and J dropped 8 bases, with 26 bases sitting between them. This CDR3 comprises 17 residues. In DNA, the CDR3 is TGTGCCAGCAGTTCCAGATTAGGGATCCCCCAGCCAGGAGGCTACACCTTC. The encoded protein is CASSSRLGIPQPGGYTF.

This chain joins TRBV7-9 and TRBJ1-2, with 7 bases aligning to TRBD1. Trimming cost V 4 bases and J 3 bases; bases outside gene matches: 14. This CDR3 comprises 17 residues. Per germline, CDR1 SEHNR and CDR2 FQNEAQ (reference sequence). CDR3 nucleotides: TGTGCCAGCAGCTCGCAGGGACAGCCGCCGCTATACTATGGCTACACCTTC. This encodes CASSSQGQPPLYYGYTF.

The DNA of the CDR3 is TGTGCCAGCAGTTCAACAGGGGAGGGACTAGTTACTCCAGTGAAGCAGTACTTC. It codes for CASSSTGEGLVTPVKQYF. The chain uses TRBV27 and TRBJ2-7, with D maybe TRBD2 (8 bases). The germline gives CDR1 MNHEY, CDR2 SMNVEV (reference sequence). The CDR3 covers 18 residues. Deletions cut 4 bases from V and 8 bases from J, with 30 bases between.